This T cell receptor (beta chain) emerged from a study of Ad26.COV2.S vaccination and SARS-CoV-2 variants. Study-wide background: Vaccine-arm donor from the placebo-controlled COV1001 Ad26.COV2.S trial.

A remark on this clone: Its antigen is as yet unknown.

The ends were cut back, 3 bases at V and 4 bases at J, with 12 bases in the middle. The CDR3 has 15 amino acids. CDR1 and CDR2 from the germline V gene are LNHDA and SQIVND (reference sequence). Treatment reported: around 19 received Ad26.COV2.S at low or high dose, single or two shots; about 5 received placebo; per-sample allocation not given. On day 63 after the first injection, vaccine and placebo recipients gave samples. Study results and caveats: Overall T cell responses may have been underestimated by the analyses of TCR breadth and depth.

Here immunoSEQ multiplex PCR was the method, and the copy in TCRdb shows in-frame clones only, minus some. This sample yields approximately 400,000 clones, of which roughly 81% are seen a single time; less than 4% belongs to the top ten. Sequencing was performed on peripheral blood, taken in a trial of Ad26.COV2.S vaccine versus placebo. The rearrangement joins TRBV19 to TRBJ2-2; D gene uncertain. The sequence came from a person aged 18 to 65 who received the Ad26.COV2.S COVID-19 vaccine or a placebo. For the CDR3, the DNA is TGTGCCAGTAGTATTCCCGGGCCGACCACCGGGGAGCTGTTTTTT. This translates into CASSIPGPTTGELFF.